The 11 T cell receptor beta chains below come from one sample, sequenced in a study of glioma-infiltrating T cells after dendritic cell vaccination. Measured with immunoSEQ multiplex PCR; TCRdb has only the in-frame clones, and not every one. The profile shows fewer than 85,000 clones, approximately 81% of them singletons. The material was blood, obtained before dendritic cell vaccination. The receptors were sampled from a human donor with glioblastoma.

This rearrangement joins TRBV2 to TRBJ2-1, with TRBD2 as a possible D gene (6 bases). This CDR3 is 13 amino acids long. Trimming stripped 3 bases from V and 9 bases from J, with 12 bases between. Germline V lookup: CDR1 SNHLY, CDR2 FYNNEI. The CDR3 DNA reads as TGTGCCAGCAGTGAGACTAGAGGTGGTGAGCAGTTCTTC. This gives the protein CASSETRGGEQFF.

CDR3 amino acids: CASSIKGAQGQYF. In nucleotides, the CDR3 is TGTGCCAGCAGCATTAAGGGGGCGCAGGGGCAGTACTTC. The J gene is TRBJ2-7, the V gene TRBV5-4; the match to TRBD1 covers 7 bases. The CDR3 has 13 residues. Germline-derived CDR1 and CDR2 are SGHNT and YYREEE (reference sequence). V was clipped by 4 bases and J by 9 bases; unmatched bases: 10.

V usage is TRBV19 and J usage is TRBJ2-7; tentatively, D is TRBD1 (5 bases). Per the germline V gene, CDR1 is LNHDA and CDR2 is SQIVND (reference sequence). V shed 8 bases and J shed 0 bases, with 11 bases lying between them. The CDR3 has 13 residues. The CDR3, as DNA: TGTGCCAGTGGATTGGGGCCCTCCTACGAGCAGTACTTC. Protein product: CASGLGPSYEQYF.

The table lists this clone with a count of one. DNA for the CDR3: TGTGCCAGCTCACCACCGAACAAATTAAACTATGGCTACACCTTC. Protein sequence: CASSPPNKLNYGYTF. This chain joins TRBV18 and TRBJ1-2; no clear D gene. The V gene's germline CDR1 is KGHSH and CDR2 LQKENI. The V end was cut by 0 bases, the J end by 2 bases, with 10 bases between. The CDR3 is 15 residues long.

The rearrangement links TRBV9 to TRBJ1-1, with TRBD1 matching 8 bases. V shed 1 base, J shed 4 bases, and the junction held 0 bases outside the gene matches. CDR3 length: 13 residues. CDR1 SGDLS and CDR2 YYNGEE come from the germline V gene. CDR3 sequence reads: CASSVQGATEAFF. CDR3 nucleotides: TGTGCCAGCAGCGTACAGGGGGCCACTGAAGCTTTCTTT.

The chain combines TRBV5-1 with TRBJ1-1, with D tentatively TRBD1 (5 bases). V dropped 2 bases and J dropped 1 base, with 12 bases sitting between them. Germline assignment: CDR1 SGHRS and CDR2 YFSETQ. CDR3 length: 15 residues. CDR3 DNA: TGCGCCAGCAGCTTCCTCGGAGGGGAGAACACTGAAGCTTTCTTT. Amino acid sequence: CASSFLGGENTEAFF.

The chain joins TRBV11-2 to TRBJ1-4, with 9 bases fitting TRBD1. This CDR3 has 15 amino acids. Trimming at V came to 4 bases and at J to 2 bases, leaving 2 bases not matched to a gene. In germline, CDR1 is SGHAT, CDR2 FQNNGV. CDR3 bases: TGTGCCAGCAGCTCTGACAGGGGGACTAATGAAAAACTGTTTTTT. Encoded protein: CASSSDRGTNEKLFF. Full variable domain (remainder filled in from reference TRBV11-2 and TRBJ1-4): EAGVAQSPRYKIIEKRQSVAFWCNPISGHATLYWYQQILGQGPKLLIQFQNNGVVDDSQLPKDRFSAERLKGVDSTLKIQPAKLEDSAVYLCASSSDRGTNEKLFFGSGTQLSVL.

This chain joins TRBV5-1 and TRBJ1-2; 9 bases match TRBD1. The V segment lost 3 bases and the J segment 4 bases; nucleotides outside the gene matches: 13. Germline-derived CDR1 and CDR2 are SGHRS and YFSETQ. The CDR3 consists of 17 residues. The CDR3 region is CASSSPPGQGLSYGYTF. The CDR3 DNA reads TGCGCCAGCAGCTCTCCACCAGGACAGGGGTTGAGCTATGGCTACACCTTC. The whole variable domain, filled in from reference TRBV5-1 and TRBJ1-2, reads KAGVTQTPRYLIKTRGQQVTLSCSPISGHRSVSWYQQTPGQGLQFLFEYFSETQRNKGNFPGRFSGRQFSNSRSEMNVSTLELGDSALYLCASSSPPGQGLSYGYTFGSGTRLTVV.

The chain combines TRBV7-6 with TRBJ2-5; tentative D call: TRBD2 (6 bases). The CDR3 covers 15 residues. Trimming cost V 1 base and J 5 bases, with 14 bases left between them. Germline V lookup: CDR1 SGHVS, CDR2 FNYEAQ. The CDR3 loop is CASSLGGGMGETQYF. CDR3 sequence (DNA): TGTGCCAGCAGCTTAGGGGGCGGGATGGGGGAGACCCAGTACTTC.

This chain uses TRBV5-1 with TRBJ1-1; no reliable D call. The CDR3 is made up of 15 amino acids. With 4 bases removed from V and 1 base from J, the gap between germline ends came to 14 bases. Germline-derived CDR1 and CDR2 are SGHRS and YFSETQ. CDR3 coding DNA: TGCGCCAGCAGCCAGATCGCCGGCGGGAACACTGAAGCTTTCTTT. It codes for CASSQIAGGNTEAFF.

The chain uses TRBV28 and TRBJ1-5; 9 bases are shared with TRBD1. This CDR3 has 13 amino acids. CDR1 is MDHEN and CDR2 is SYDVKM in the germline V gene. The V and J ends lost 11 bases and 6 bases, in that order; junction bases with no gene match: 8. This chain's CDR3 is CAGNRGLGQPQHF. CDR3 coding DNA: TGTGCCGGGAACAGGGGGCTGGGTCAGCCCCAGCATTTT.